This TCR beta chain emerged from a study of shared clonotypes between healthy human individuals. About the research overall: Three plates each covered CD4 naive and memory; CD8 naive two, CD8 memory one.

Assay: immunoSEQ multiplex PCR; the TCRdb copy retains only in-frame clones and omits some. The table shows about 1.5 million clones, with around 98% occurring only once. The CDR3 totals 15 residues. In germline, CDR1 is LNHDA, CDR2 SQIVND (reference sequence). The germline V and J ends were trimmed by 9 bases and 2 bases, with 18 bases remaining between them. The TCR originated in a young man in good health. The sample comprised naive CD4+ T cells sorted from blood. Documented subset: CD45RA+ positively selected. The rearrangement links TRBV19 to TRBJ2-3; a possible D gene is TRBD2 (6 bases). The CDR3 sequence is CASSLGPGATDTQYF. CDR3 DNA sequence: TGTGCCAGCTCCCTAGGCCCGGGAGCCACAGATACGCAGTATTTT. The variable domain in full, completed from reference TRBV19 and TRBJ2-3, reads DGGITQSPKYLFRKEGQNVTLSCEQNLNHDAMYWYRQDPGQGLRLIYYSQIVNDFQKGDIAEGYSVSREKKESFPLTVTSAQKNPTAFYLCASSLGPGATDTQYFGPGTRLTVL.